Listed below are T cell receptor beta chains from one sample, sequenced in a study of T cells after yellow fever vaccination. A single record per CDR3 protein comes from TCRdb applying MiXCR to the 5' RACE reads. Counted here are over 300,000 distinct CDR3 sequences, around 7.3% occurring once; the ten biggest clones make up 15% to 20%. This specimen was PBMCs, taken about 49 days after the first yellow fever vaccination. Receptors originate from a man aged 18 to 30 who received the YFV17D yellow fever vaccine. Both conserved end residues are part of each CDR3. D genes are given only for firm matches. Part of the rows lack a size; the others show once, few, many or a class for expanded clones.

size,V,D,J,CDR3,DNA
NA,TRBV9,TRBD2,TRBJ2-3,CASIGLAGGVDTQYF,TGTGCCAGCATTGGACTAGCGGGGGGAGTAGATACGCAGTATTTT
NA,TRBV14,TRBD2,TRBJ2-1,CASSLRAPGGSYNEQFF,TGTGCCAGCAGCCTTAGAGCCCCGGGGGGATCCTACAATGAGCAGTTCTTC
NA,TRBV5-6,NA,TRBJ2-3,CAMSPGTSGTDTQYF,TGTGCCATGAGCCCCGGGACCAGCGGCACAGATACGCAGTATTTT
NA,TRBV18,TRBD2,TRBJ2-2,CASSPEARGSNTGELFF,TGTGCCAGCTCACCAGAAGCGCGGGGGTCGAACACCGGGGAGCTGTTTTTT
few,TRBV7-9,NA,TRBJ1-2,CASSLPGSDYGYTF,TGTGCCAGCAGCTTACCCGGGTCGGACTATGGCTACACCTTC
few,TRBV20-1,NA,TRBJ1-1,CSARDDRNTEAFF,TGCAGTGCTAGAGATGACAGGAACACTGAAGCTTTCTTT
few,TRBV15,NA,TRBJ1-2,CATSRDGNYGYTF,TGTGCCACCAGCAGAGATGGCAACTATGGCTACACCTTC
NA,TRBV12-3/TRBV12-4,TRBD2,TRBJ2-3,CASTRSSGGAVHTQYF,TGTGCCAGCACCCGCAGTAGCGGGGGGGCCGTTCATACGCAGTATTTT
NA,TRBV5-4,TRBD1,TRBJ2-1,CASSLHLGTGGYEQFF,TGTGCCAGCAGCTTGCATTTGGGAACAGGGGGCTATGAGCAGTTCTTC
NA,TRBV6-6,NA,TRBJ1-4,CASSIGERGKLFF,TGTGCCAGCAGCATAGGGGAGCGGGGAAAACTGTTTTTT
NA,TRBV20-1,NA,TRBJ2-7,CSATSPRDIPHYEQYF,TGCAGTGCAACCTCGCCCCGGGACATTCCTCACTACGAGCAGTACTTC
NA,TRBV5-6,TRBD1,TRBJ2-7,CASSSGTGGPHEQYF,TGTGCCAGCAGCTCCGGGACAGGGGGCCCCCACGAGCAGTACTTC
many,TRBV29-1,NA,TRBJ2-1,CSVEGYNEQFF,TGCAGCGTTGAAGGGTACAATGAGCAGTTCTTC
few,TRBV6-5,NA,TRBJ1-1,CASTWGSEAFF,TGTGCCAGCACCTGGGGTTCTGAAGCTTTCTTT
NA,TRBV5-4,NA,TRBJ1-1,CASSSPETEAFF,TGTGCCAGCAGCTCACCAGAAACTGAAGCTTTCTTT
many,TRBV20-1,NA,TRBJ2-1,CSVRADEQFF,TGCAGTGTACGCGCTGATGAGCAGTTCTTC
many,TRBV7-2,NA,TRBJ2-1,CASSFGVDYNEQFF,TGTGCCAGCAGCTTCGGGGTGGACTACAATGAGCAGTTCTTC
few,TRBV7-8,NA,TRBJ2-3,CASSLAFGDQPDTQYF,TGTGCCAGCAGCTTGGCCTTCGGGGACCAGCCAGATACGCAGTATTTT
few,TRBV5-1,TRBD1,TRBJ1-5,CASSWTGDVNQPQHF,TGCGCCAGCAGCTGGACAGGCGACGTCAATCAGCCCCAGCATTTT
few,TRBV7-9,TRBD1,TRBJ1-2,CASSHTTQGTYGYTF,TGTGCCAGCAGCCACACAACACAGGGGACCTATGGCTACACCTTC
NA,TRBV7-9,NA,TRBJ2-1,CASSEFRTVSYNEQFF,TGTGCCAGCAGCGAATTCAGGACTGTCTCCTACAATGAGCAGTTCTTC
NA,TRBV12-3/TRBV12-4,NA,TRBJ1-6,CASSLRDNSPLHF,TGTGCCAGCAGTTTAAGAGATAATTCACCCCTCCACTTT
many,TRBV4-2,TRBD2,TRBJ2-1,CASSQESPIAGGRDEQFF,TGTGCCAGCAGCCAAGAGAGCCCCATAGCGGGGGGCCGGGATGAGCAGTTCTTC
many,TRBV9,TRBD1,TRBJ1-1,CASSGPGTGNTEAFF,TGTGCCAGCAGCGGTCCCGGGACAGGGAACACTGAAGCTTTCTTT
few,TRBV15,TRBD1,TRBJ2-2,CATSVGTAYTGELFF,TGTGCCACCAGCGTGGGGACAGCTTACACCGGGGAGCTGTTTTTT
many,TRBV7-2,NA,TRBJ2-3,CASSLSGSGGDTQYF,TGTGCCAGCAGCTTATCGGGCAGCGGAGGGGATACGCAGTATTTT
NA,TRBV5-1,TRBD1,TRBJ2-7,CASSSQGMSDEQYF,TGCGCCAGCAGCTCACAGGGGATGTCCGACGAGCAGTACTTC
few,TRBV20-1,TRBD1,TRBJ2-1,CSARTGGYEQFF,TGCAGTGCTCGGACAGGGGGCTATGAGCAGTTCTTC
few,TRBV19,TRBD2,TRBJ2-3,CASSMRRGVEDTQYF,TGTGCCAGTAGTATGAGACGGGGGGTGGAGGATACGCAGTATTTT
NA,TRBV4-2,NA,TRBJ2-4,CASSQDRGTKNIQYF,TGTGCCAGCAGCCAAGACCGGGGTACCAAAAACATTCAGTACTTC
many,TRBV9,NA,TRBJ2-3,CASSVADFSTQYF,TGTGCCAGCAGCGTAGCGGACTTCAGTACGCAGTATTTT
few,TRBV7-6,NA,TRBJ1-6,CASSSTSGGLSPLHF,TGTGCCAGCAGCTCCACCTCGGGGGGCTTGTCACCCCTCCACTTT
NA,TRBV27,NA,TRBJ1-4,CASSASPGGPFANEKLFF,TGTGCCAGCAGCGCTTCACCTGGGGGTCCCTTTGCTAATGAAAAACTGTTTTTT
many,TRBV7-9,TRBD1,TRBJ2-2,CASRTGGPVFF,TGTGCCAGCAGAACAGGGGGCCCGGTGTTTTTT
many,TRBV5-1,TRBD2,TRBJ2-1,CASSLEASGGEQFF,TGCGCCAGCAGCTTGGAGGCTAGCGGCGGGGAGCAGTTCTTC
NA,TRBV7-2,NA,TRBJ1-1,CASSLAQGEAFF,TGTGCCAGCAGCTTAGCGCAGGGTGAAGCTTTCTTT
many,TRBV29-1,NA,TRBJ1-2,CSAETTNYGYTF,TGCAGCGCAGAGACCACTAACTATGGCTACACCTTC
NA,TRBV19,NA,TRBJ1-2,CASIDPPSGDYGYTF,TGTGCCAGTATCGACCCCCCATCGGGGGACTATGGCTACACCTTC
many,TRBV3-1,NA,TRBJ2-6,CASSQVSRGANVLTF,TGTGCCAGCAGCCAAGTTAGTCGCGGGGCCAACGTCCTGACTTTC